The 9 T cell receptor beta chains in this list originate from one sample, sequenced in a study of blood T cells in healthy people across ages. Through a sample-barcoded 5' primer and a J-beta primer mix, a second PCR was run for roughly 7 to 11 cycles. TCRdb passed the 5' RACE reads through MiXCR, listing each CDR3 protein once. Of 1.4 million to 1.5 million distinct CDR3 sequences listed, 42% are singletons. The sequenced material came from blood. The receptors shown here come from a woman younger than 30 in good health.

This rearrangement joins TRBV10-3 to TRBJ2-1, with D possibly called TRBD1 or TRBD2 (5 bases each). The J call is doubtful: the DNA matches TRBJ2-7 better. CDR1 ENHRY and CDR2 SYGVKD come from the germline V gene. The CDR3 is 15 residues long. The CDR3, as DNA: TGTGCCGCCGAGGGTTTGGGGGTATCCTACAATGAGCAGTACTTC. It codes for CAAEGLGVSYNEQYF.

This clonotype was picked up a small number of times. The CDR3 region is CASKEGGAYNEQFF. The CDR3 coding sequence is TGTGCCAGCAAAGAGGGGGGAGCCTACAATGAGCAGTTCTTC. The chain recombines TRBV2 with TRBJ2-1; D could derive from TRBD1 or TRBD2 (6 bases each). The length of the CDR3 is 14 residues. CDR1 and CDR2 (germline): SNHLY, FYNNEI. V lost 7 bases and J 2 bases, leaving 12 bases between the germline ends.

The rearrangement joins TRBV5-1 to TRBJ2-5; D not certain. Looked up from germline, CDR1 is SGHRS and CDR2 is YFSETQ. The CDR3 has 15 amino acids. Trimming stripped 0 bases from V and 11 bases from J, with 20 bases between. DNA for the CDR3: TGCGCCAGCAGCTTGGTAGCCGACTCCTACAATGAGCAGTACTTC. This codes for CASSLVADSYNEQYF.

V gene TRBV2 combines with J gene TRBJ2-7; D call uncertain. Germline V gene lookup returns CDR1 SNHLY and CDR2 FYNNEI. This CDR3 has 16 residues. Trimming cost V 4 bases and J 4 bases, with 20 bases left between them. The CDR3 DNA follows: TGTGCCAGCAGTGGAGGTTCGACAAAGACGCCTTACGAGCAGTACTTC. Its translation: CASSGGSTKTPYEQYF.

The chain joins TRBV12-3 or TRBV12-4 to TRBJ1-2, with D possibly TRBD1 on 5 matching bases. The CDR3 consists of 13 residues. V was cut by 7 bases and J by 5 bases, with 14 bases left in between. CDR3 sequence reads: CASTIGTVYGYTF. The CDR3 DNA follows: TGTGCCAGCACCATCGGGACGGTGTATGGCTACACCTTC.

V is TRBV29-1 and J is TRBJ1-3; the D gene is possibly TRBD1 (5 bases). The V and J ends lost 2 bases and 4 bases respectively, with 9 bases between them. Germline values: CDR1 SQVTM, CDR2 ANQGSEA. This CDR3 comprises 13 residues. The CDR3 is CSVERGVGNTIYF. The CDR3 DNA sequence: TGCAGCGTTGAACGGGGGGTCGGAAACACCATATATTTT.

The chain joins TRBV28 to TRBJ2-7; no clear D gene. The CDR3 length is 12 residues. Germline V CDR1 and CDR2: MDHEN, SYDVKM. V shed 5 bases and J shed 3 bases, with 8 bases lying between them. CDR3 sequence: CASSDPFYEQYF. DNA for the CDR3: TGTGCCAGCAGTGACCCATTCTACGAGCAGTACTTC.

DNA for the CDR3: TGCAGTGCTCCCGGTATCCGCTCCTACAATGAGCAGTTCTTC. The encoded protein is CSAPGIRSYNEQFF. V is TRBV20-1 and J is TRBJ2-1; no clear D. This CDR3 contains 14 residues. Germline lookup yields CDR1 DFQATT and CDR2 SNEGSKA (reference sequence). V shed 5 bases and J shed 0 bases, with 11 bases lying between them.

This clonotype occurred a few times. The chain has TRBV6-5 and TRBJ2-1; unclear D gene. V was shortened by 5 bases and J by 2 bases, with 13 bases between the two germline ends. This CDR3 has 15 amino acids. Per germline, CDR1 MNHEY and CDR2 SVGAGI. The CDR3 region is CASSLTRDPYNEQFF. In DNA, the CDR3 is TGTGCCAGCAGTCTCACTCGCGACCCCTACAATGAGCAGTTCTTC.